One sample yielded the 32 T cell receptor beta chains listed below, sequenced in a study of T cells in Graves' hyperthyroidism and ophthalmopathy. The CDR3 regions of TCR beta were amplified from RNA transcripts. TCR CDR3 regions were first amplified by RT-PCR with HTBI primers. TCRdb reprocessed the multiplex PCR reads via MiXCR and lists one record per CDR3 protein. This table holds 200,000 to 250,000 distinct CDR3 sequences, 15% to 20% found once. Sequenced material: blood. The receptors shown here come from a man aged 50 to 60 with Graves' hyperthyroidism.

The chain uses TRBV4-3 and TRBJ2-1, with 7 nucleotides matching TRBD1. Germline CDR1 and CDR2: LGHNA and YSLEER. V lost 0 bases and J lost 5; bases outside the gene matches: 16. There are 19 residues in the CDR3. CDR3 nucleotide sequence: TGCGCCAGCAGCCAAGAAACCCCTCGCCGGACAGGTCACAACAATGAGCAGTTCTTC. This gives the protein CASSQETPRRTGHNNEQFF.

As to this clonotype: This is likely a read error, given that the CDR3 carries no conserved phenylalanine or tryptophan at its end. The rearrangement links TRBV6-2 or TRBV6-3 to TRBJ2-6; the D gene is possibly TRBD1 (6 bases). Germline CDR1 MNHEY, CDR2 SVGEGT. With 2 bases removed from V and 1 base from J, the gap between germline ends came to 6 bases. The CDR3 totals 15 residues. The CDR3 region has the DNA TGTGCCAGCAGTTACGGGACATCTGGGGCCAACGTCCTGACTTCC. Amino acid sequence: CASSYGTSGANVLTS.

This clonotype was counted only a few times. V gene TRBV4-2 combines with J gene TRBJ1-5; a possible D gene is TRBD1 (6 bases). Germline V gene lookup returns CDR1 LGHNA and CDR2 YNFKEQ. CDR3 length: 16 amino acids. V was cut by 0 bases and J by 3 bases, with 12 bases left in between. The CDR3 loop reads CASSQEIGQFNQPQHF. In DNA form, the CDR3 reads TGTGCCAGCAGCCAAGAAATCGGACAGTTCAATCAGCCCCAGCATTTT.

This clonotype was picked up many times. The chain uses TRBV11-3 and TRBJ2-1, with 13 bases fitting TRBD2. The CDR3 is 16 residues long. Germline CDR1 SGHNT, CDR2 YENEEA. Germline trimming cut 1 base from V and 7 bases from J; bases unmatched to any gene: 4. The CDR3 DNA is TGTGCCAGCAGCTTAGGTATACTAGCGGGAGGGAATGAGCAGTTCTTC. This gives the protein CASSLGILAGGNEQFF. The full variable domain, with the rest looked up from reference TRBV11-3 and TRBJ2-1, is EAGVVQSPRYKIIEKKQPVAFWCNPISGHNTLYWYLQNLGQGPELLIRYENEEAVDDSQLPKDRFSAERLKGVDSTLKIQPAELGDSAVYLCASSLGILAGGNEQFFGPGTRLTVL.

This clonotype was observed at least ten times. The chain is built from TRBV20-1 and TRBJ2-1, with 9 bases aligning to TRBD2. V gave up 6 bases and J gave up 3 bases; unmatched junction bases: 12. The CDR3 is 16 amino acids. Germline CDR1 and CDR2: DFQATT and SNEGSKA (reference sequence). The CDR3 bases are TGCAGTGCCCGATCCACTAGCGGGCACATCTACAATGAGCAGTTCTTC. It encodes CSARSTSGHIYNEQFF.

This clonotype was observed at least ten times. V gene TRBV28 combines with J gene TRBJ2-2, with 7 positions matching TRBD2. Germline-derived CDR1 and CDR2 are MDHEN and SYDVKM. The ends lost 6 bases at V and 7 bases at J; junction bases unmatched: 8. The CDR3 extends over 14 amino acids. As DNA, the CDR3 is TGTGCCAGCAGCTCACAGCGGGACGGCGGGGAGCTGTTTTTT. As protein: CASSSQRDGGELFF.

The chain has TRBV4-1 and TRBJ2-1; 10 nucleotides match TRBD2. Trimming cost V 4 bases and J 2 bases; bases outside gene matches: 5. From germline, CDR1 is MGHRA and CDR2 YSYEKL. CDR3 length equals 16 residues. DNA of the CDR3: TGCGCCAGCAGCCCGATTCTAGCGGGAGCCTACAATGAGCAGTTCTTC. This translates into CASSPILAGAYNEQFF.

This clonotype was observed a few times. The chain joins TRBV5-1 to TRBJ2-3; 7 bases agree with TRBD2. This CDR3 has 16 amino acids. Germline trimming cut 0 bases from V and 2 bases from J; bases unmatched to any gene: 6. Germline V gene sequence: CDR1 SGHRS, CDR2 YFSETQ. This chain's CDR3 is CASSLAGEGSTDTQYF. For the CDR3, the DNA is TGCGCCAGCAGCTTGGCCGGGGAGGGTTCCACAGATACGCAGTATTTT.

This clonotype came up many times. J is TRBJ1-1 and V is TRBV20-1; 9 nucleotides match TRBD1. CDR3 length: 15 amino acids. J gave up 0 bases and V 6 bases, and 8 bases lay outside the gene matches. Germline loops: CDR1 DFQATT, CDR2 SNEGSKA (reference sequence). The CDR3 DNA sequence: TGCAGTGCACCCGACAGGGGGGCCTTGAACACTGAAGCTTTCTTT. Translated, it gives CSAPDRGALNTEAFF.

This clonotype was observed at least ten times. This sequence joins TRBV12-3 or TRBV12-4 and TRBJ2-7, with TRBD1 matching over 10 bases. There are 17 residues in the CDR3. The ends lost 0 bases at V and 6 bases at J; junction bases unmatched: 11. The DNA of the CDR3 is TGTGCCAGCAGTTTAGCAACGACAGGGGGCGCGTTCGCCGAGCAGTACTTC. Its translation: CASSLATTGGAFAEQYF.

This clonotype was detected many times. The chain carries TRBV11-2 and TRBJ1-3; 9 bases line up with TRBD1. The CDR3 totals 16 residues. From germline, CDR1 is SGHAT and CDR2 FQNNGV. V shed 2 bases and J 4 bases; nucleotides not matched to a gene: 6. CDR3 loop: CASSLHGTGTGNTIYF. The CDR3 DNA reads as TGTGCCAGCAGCTTACACGGGACAGGGACGGGAAACACCATATATTTT.

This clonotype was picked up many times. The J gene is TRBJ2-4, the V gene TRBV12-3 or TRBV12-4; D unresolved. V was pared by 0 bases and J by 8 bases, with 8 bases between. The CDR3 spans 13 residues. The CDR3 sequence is CASSLAGRDIQYF. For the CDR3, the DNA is TGTGCCAGCAGTTTAGCGGGAAGGGACATTCAGTACTTC.

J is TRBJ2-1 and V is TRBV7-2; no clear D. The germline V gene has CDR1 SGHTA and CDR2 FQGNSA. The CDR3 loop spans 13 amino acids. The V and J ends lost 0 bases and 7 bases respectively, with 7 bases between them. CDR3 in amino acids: CASSLAIVNEQFF. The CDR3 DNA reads TGTGCCAGCAGCTTAGCAATCGTGAATGAGCAGTTCTTC.

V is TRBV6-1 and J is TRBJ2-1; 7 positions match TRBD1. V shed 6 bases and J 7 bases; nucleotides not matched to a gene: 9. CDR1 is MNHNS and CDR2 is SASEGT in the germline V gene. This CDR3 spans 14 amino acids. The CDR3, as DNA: TGTGCCAGCAGGACAGGGTCTATGGGTAATGAGCAGTTCTTC. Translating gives CASRTGSMGNEQFF.

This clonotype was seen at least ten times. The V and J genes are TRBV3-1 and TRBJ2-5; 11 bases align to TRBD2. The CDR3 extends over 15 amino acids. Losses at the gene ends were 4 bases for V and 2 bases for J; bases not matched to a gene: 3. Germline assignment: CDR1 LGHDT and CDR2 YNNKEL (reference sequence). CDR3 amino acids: CASSLLAGGQETQYF. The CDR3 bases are TGTGCCAGCAGCCTCCTAGCGGGAGGACAAGAGACCCAGTACTTC.

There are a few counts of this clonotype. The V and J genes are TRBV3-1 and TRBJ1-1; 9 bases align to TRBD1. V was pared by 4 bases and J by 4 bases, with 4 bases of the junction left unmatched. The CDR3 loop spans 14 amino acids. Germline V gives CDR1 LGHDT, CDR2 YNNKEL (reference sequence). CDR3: CASSPRQGVTEAFF. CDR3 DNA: TGTGCCAGCAGCCCCCGACAGGGGGTCACTGAAGCTTTCTTT. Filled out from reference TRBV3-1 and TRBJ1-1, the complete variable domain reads DTAVSQTPKYLVTQMGNDKSIKCEQNLGHDTMYWYKQDSKKFLKIMFSYNNKELIINETVPNRFSPKSPDKAHLNLHINSLELGDSAVYFCASSPRQGVTEAFFGQGTRLTVV.

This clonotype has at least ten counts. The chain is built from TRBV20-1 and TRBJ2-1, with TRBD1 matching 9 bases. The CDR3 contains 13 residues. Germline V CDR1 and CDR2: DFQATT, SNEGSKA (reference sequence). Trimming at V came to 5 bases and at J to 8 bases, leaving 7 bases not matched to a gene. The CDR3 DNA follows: TGCAGTGCTGGAAAACAGGGGGCCTATGAGCAGTTCTTC. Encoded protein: CSAGKQGAYEQFF.

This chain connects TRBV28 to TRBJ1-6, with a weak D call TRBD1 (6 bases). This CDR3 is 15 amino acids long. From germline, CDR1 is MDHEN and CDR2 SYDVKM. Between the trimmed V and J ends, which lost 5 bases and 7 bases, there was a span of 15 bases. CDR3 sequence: CASSTQGRLNSPLHF. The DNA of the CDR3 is TGTGCCAGCAGTACACAGGGTCGCCTAAATTCACCCCTCCACTTT.

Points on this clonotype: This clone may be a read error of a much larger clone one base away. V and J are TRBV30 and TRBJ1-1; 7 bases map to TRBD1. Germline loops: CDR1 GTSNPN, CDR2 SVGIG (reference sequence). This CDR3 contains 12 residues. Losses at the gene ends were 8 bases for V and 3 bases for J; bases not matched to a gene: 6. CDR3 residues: CARGDSDTEAFF. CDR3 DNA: TGTGCCCGGGGGGACAGTGACACTGAAGCTTTCTTT.

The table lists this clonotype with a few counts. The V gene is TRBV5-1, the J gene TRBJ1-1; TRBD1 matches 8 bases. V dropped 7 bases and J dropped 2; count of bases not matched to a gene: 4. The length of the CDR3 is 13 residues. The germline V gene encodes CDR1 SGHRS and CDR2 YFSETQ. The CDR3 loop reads CASAQGANTEAFF. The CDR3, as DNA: TGCGCCAGCGCTCAGGGGGCAAACACTGAAGCTTTCTTT.

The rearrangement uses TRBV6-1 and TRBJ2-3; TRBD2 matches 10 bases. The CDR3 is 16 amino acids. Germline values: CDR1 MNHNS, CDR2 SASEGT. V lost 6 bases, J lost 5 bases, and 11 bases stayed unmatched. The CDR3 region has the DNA TGTGCCAGCAGCCCCGGACTAGCGGCCCCAGGAGATACGCAGTATTTT. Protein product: CASSPGLAAPGDTQYF.

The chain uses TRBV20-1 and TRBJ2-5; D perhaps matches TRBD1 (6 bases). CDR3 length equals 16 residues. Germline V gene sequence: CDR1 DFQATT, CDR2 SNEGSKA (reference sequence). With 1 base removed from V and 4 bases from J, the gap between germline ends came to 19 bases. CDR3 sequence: CSARVPPGTQIETQYF. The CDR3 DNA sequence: TGCAGTGCTAGAGTTCCTCCCGGGACACAAATAGAGACCCAGTACTTC.

Here the CDR3 DNA reads TGTGCCAGCAGCTTAGGGGCTTTTGGGCGGGGCCATTACAATGAGCAGTTCTTC. It specifies CASSLGAFGRGHYNEQFF. The chain employs TRBV11-1 and TRBJ2-1; tentative D call: TRBD2 (6 bases). Germline CDR1 and CDR2: SGHAT and FQDESV (reference sequence). V was cut by 1 base and J by 4 bases, with 20 bases left in between. There are 18 residues in the CDR3.

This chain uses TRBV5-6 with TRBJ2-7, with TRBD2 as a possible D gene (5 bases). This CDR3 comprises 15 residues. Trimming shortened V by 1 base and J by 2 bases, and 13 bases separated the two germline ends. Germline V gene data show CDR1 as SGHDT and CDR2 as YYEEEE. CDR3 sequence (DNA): TGTGCCAGCAGCTTGATGGGGAGTATCGCCTACGAGCAGTACTTC. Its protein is CASSLMGSIAYEQYF. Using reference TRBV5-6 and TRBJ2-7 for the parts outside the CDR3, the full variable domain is DAGVTQSPTHLIKTRGQQVTLRCSPKSGHDTVSWYQQALGQGPQFIFQYYEEEERQRGNFPDRFSGHQFPNYSSELNVNALLLGDSALYLCASSLMGSIAYEQYFGPGTRLTVT.

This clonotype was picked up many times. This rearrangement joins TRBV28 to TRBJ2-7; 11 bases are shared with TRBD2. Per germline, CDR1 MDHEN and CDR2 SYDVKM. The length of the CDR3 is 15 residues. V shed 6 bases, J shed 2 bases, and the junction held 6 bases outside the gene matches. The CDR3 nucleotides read TGTGCCAGCAGGTCCGGGACTAGCGGACCCTACGAGCAGTACTTC. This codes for CASRSGTSGPYEQYF.

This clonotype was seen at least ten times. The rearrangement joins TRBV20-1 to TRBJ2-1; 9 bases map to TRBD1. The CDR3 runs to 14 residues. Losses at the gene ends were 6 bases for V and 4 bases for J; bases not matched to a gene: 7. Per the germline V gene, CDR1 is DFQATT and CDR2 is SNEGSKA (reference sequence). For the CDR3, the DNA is TGCAGTGCACCTTCCGGGACAGGGTACAATGAGCAGTTCTTC. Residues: CSAPSGTGYNEQFF.

The CDR3: CASSDGGNSGNTIYF. For the CDR3, the DNA is TGTGCCAGCAGTGACGGGGGGAACTCTGGAAACACCATATATTTT. V and J are TRBV6-1 and TRBJ1-3, with D perhaps TRBD1 (5 bases). V lost 3 bases, J lost 0 bases, and 9 bases lay in between. Germline values: CDR1 MNHNS, CDR2 SASEGT. The CDR3 length is 15 residues.

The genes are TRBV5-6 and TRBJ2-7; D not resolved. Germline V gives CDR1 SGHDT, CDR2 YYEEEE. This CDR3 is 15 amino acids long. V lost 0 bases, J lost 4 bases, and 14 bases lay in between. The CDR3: CASSLGGKLDYEQYF. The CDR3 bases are TGTGCCAGCAGCTTGGGGGGTAAATTGGATTACGAGCAGTACTTC.

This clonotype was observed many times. The CDR3 loop is CASANLGGYNEQFF. The DNA of the CDR3 is TGTGCCAGCGCGAACCTGGGGGGCTACAATGAGCAGTTCTTC. This chain uses TRBV2 with TRBJ2-1, with D possibly being TRBD2 (6 bases). CDR3 length: 14 residues. Trimming removed 8 bases at V and 3 bases at J, with 14 bases between. Per the germline V gene, CDR1 is SNHLY and CDR2 is FYNNEI.

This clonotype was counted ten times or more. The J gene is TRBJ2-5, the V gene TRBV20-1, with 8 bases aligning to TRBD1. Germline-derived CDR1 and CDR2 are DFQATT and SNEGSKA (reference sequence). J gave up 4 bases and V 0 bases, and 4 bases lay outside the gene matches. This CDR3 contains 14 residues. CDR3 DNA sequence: TGCAGTGCTAGAGATCCAGGGGGCGCAGAGACCCAGTACTTC. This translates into CSARDPGGAETQYF.

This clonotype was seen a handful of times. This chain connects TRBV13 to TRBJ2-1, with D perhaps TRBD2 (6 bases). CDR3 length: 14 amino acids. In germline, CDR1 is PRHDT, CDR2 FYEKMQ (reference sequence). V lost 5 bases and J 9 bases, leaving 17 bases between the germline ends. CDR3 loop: CASSPRRSGSEQFF. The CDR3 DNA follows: TGTGCCAGCAGCCCCCGGCGCTCCGGGAGTGAGCAGTTCTTC.

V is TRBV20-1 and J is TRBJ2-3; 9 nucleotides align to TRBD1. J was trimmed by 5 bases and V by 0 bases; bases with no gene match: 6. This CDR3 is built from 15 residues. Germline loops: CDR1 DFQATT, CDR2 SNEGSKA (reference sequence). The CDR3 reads CSAREGTGRLDTQYF. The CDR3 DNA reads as TGCAGTGCTAGAGAAGGGACAGGGAGACTAGATACGCAGTATTTT.